Below are 14 T cell receptor beta chains sequenced from a single sample in a study of OX40 agonist ivuxolimab in advanced cancers. The data were produced by immunoSEQ multiplex PCR, yet TCRdb's version contains in-frame clones alone and is incomplete. The sample shows around 68,000 clones, about 89% of them seen only once. The sequencing here drew on CD4+ or CD8+ T cells sorted from blood, taken in a trial of the OX40 agonist ivuxolimab. The receptors were gathered from an adult with an advanced solid tumor such as melanoma, head and neck, liver or kidney cancer.

This clone was counted once. This chain uses TRBV25-1 with TRBJ1-4, with a tentative D call TRBD1 (5 bases). Germline CDR1 and CDR2: MGHDK and SYGVNS. CDR3 length equals 16 residues. V lost 7 bases and J lost 8, with 23 bases in between. The chain's CDR3 is CASTFRRAGGEEKLFF. CDR3 DNA sequence: TGTGCCAGCACTTTCCGGCGTGCAGGAGGGGAGGAAAAACTGTTTTTT.

This chain joins TRBV10-3 and TRBJ2-3; D is ambiguous. The CDR3 is 12 residues long. With 5 bases removed from V and 7 bases from J, the gap between germline ends came to 10 bases. Germline values: CDR1 ENHRY, CDR2 SYGVKD. CDR3 in DNA: TGTGCCATCAGTCAAGAAGGAAATACGCAGTATTTT. As protein: CAISQEGNTQYF.

The chain recombines TRBV4-1 with TRBJ2-7, with 12 bases fitting TRBD2. Germline CDR1 is MGHRA and CDR2 is YSYEKL. The CDR3 runs to 16 residues. V lost 0 bases to trimming and J lost 4 bases; unmatched junction nucleotides: 4. DNA of the CDR3: TGCGCCAGCAGCCAAGATAGGACTAGCGGGGCTTACGAGCAGTACTTC. This gives the protein CASSQDRTSGAYEQYF.

This clone was seen a handful of times. This sequence joins TRBV7-2 and TRBJ2-3, with 13 bases aligning to TRBD2. This CDR3 comprises 17 residues. Per the germline V gene, CDR1 is SGHTA and CDR2 is FQGNSA. V lost 2 bases to trimming and J lost 2 bases; unmatched junction nucleotides: 4. The DNA of the CDR3 is TGTGCCAGCAGCTTAAGACTAGCGGGGGGTTCCACAGATACGCAGTATTTT. Residues: CASSLRLAGGSTDTQYF.

This clone was found once. Additional DNA sequences in this sample encode the identical CDR3. The V and J genes are TRBV5-1 and TRBJ2-5, with 9 nucleotides matching TRBD2. Trimming removed 0 bases from V and 2 bases from J; junction bases left unmatched: 5. CDR1 is SGHRS, CDR2 YFSETQ, per germline. The CDR3 has 16 amino acids. The CDR3: CASSLGLAGPQETQYF. The DNA for the CDR3 is TGCGCCAGCAGCTTGGGGCTAGCGGGGCCACAAGAGACCCAGTACTTC.

A single count supports this clone. The rearrangement joins TRBV19 to TRBJ1-5; unclear D gene. Looked up from germline, CDR1 is LNHDA and CDR2 is SQIVND (reference sequence). This CDR3 is 13 amino acids long. The ends were cut back, 3 bases at V and 7 bases at J, with 10 bases in the middle. CDR3 region: CASSIWGGQPQHF. In DNA, the CDR3 is TGTGCCAGTAGTATCTGGGGAGGGCAGCCCCAGCATTTT.

This clone is a singleton in its sample. The chain has TRBV11-3 and TRBJ2-1, with D perhaps TRBD2 (5 bases). V lost 5 bases to trimming and J lost 3 bases, with 11 bases between them. Germline CDR1 reads SGHNT; CDR2 reads YENEEA. The CDR3 sequence is 14 residues long. CDR3 protein: CASSPASGYNEQFF. CDR3 DNA sequence: TGTGCCAGCAGCCCTGCGAGCGGCTACAATGAGCAGTTCTTC.

J is TRBJ2-5 and V is TRBV7-3, with D possibly matching TRBD1 (6 bases). This CDR3 comprises 15 residues. V lost 5 bases to trimming and J lost 2 bases, with 15 bases between them. From germline, CDR1 is SGHTA and CDR2 FQGTGA. The CDR3 sequence is CASSPGAGQQETQYF. The CDR3 bases are TGTGCCAGCAGCCCAGGAGCAGGACAGCAAGAGACCCAGTACTTC. Full variable domain (remainder filled in from reference TRBV7-3 and TRBJ2-5): GAGVSQTPSNKVTEKGKYVELRCDPISGHTALYWYRQSLGQGPEFLIYFQGTGAADDSGLPNDRFFAVRPEGSVSTLKIQRTERGDSAVYLCASSPGAGQQETQYFGPGTRLLVL.

Written as DNA, the CDR3 is TGTGCCTGGAGTGTACGACAGAACTACGAGCAGTACTTC. Its protein product is CAWSVRQNYEQYF. V and J are TRBV30 and TRBJ2-7, with D possibly TRBD1 on 5 matching bases. Per the germline V gene, CDR1 is GTSNPN and CDR2 is SVGIG (reference sequence). The CDR3 has 13 residues. Trimming cost V 0 bases and J 3 bases, with 9 bases left between them.

This CDR3 reads CAITGNGVEQFF. In DNA form, the CDR3 reads TGTGCCATCACCGGGAATGGAGTCGAGCAGTTCTTC. This chain uses TRBV10-3 with TRBJ2-1; TRBD2 is a possible D gene (5 bases). Between the trimmed V and J ends, which lost 7 bases and 10 bases, there was a span of 14 bases. CDR1 and CDR2 (germline): ENHRY, SYGVKD. The CDR3 contains 12 residues.

This clone appeared a few times. V gene TRBV27 combines with J gene TRBJ2-5, with a tentative D call TRBD1 (5 bases). The germline CDR1 and CDR2 sequences are MNHEY and SMNVEV (reference sequence). Trimming cost V 3 bases and J 5 bases, with 10 bases left between them. The CDR3 is 13 amino acids. CDR3 residues: CASSFTGWETQYF. The CDR3, as DNA: TGTGCCAGCAGTTTTACAGGTTGGGAGACCCAGTACTTC.

The chain links TRBV30 to TRBJ2-2, with TRBD2 matching over 8 bases. V was pared by 2 bases and J by 6 bases, with 2 bases of the junction left unmatched. The CDR3 contains 13 residues. CDR1 is GTSNPN, CDR2 SVGIG, per germline (reference sequence). CDR3 sequence reads: CAWSTLAAGELFF. The CDR3 nucleotides read TGTGCCTGGAGTACACTAGCGGCCGGGGAGCTGTTTTTT.

The V gene is TRBV11-2, the J gene TRBJ2-7; 14 bases match TRBD2. From germline, CDR1 is SGHAT and CDR2 FQNNGV. V shed 2 bases, J shed 6 bases, and the junction held 3 bases outside the gene matches. The CDR3 totals 15 residues. The CDR3 bases are TGTGCCAGCAGCTTAAGGGGACTAGCGGGGGCCGAGCAGTACTTC. Protein sequence: CASSLRGLAGAEQYF. The whole variable domain, filled in from reference TRBV11-2 and TRBJ2-7, reads EAGVAQSPRYKIIEKRQSVAFWCNPISGHATLYWYQQILGQGPKLLIQFQNNGVVDDSQLPKDRFSAERLKGVDSTLKIQPAKLEDSAVYLCASSLRGLAGAEQYFGPGTRLTVT.

V and J are TRBV29-1 and TRBJ2-2; 7 bases agree with TRBD1. There are 14 residues in the CDR3. J lost 1 base, V lost 4 bases, and 3 bases had no gene match. Germline CDR1 SQVTM, CDR2 ANQGSEA. In nucleotides, the CDR3 is TGCAGCGTTGGGGGGACAGTGAACACCGGGGAGCTGTTTTTT. Translating it yields CSVGGTVNTGELFF.